What follows is one TCR beta chain and its context. Its antigen is not known. Data came from immunoSEQ multiplex PCR; TCRdb stores just in-frame clones and leaves some out. This table has roughly 18,000 clones, roughly 80% appearing once. The sample originates from a study of CD4 T cells in relation to SARS-CoV-2 and coronaviruses. For the study at large: ViraFEST: roughly ten-day antigen culture of PBMCs, then TCR beta CDR3 sequencing.

The germline V gene has CDR1 KGHDR and CDR2 SFDVKD. The length of the CDR3 is 19 residues. V lost 5 bases and J lost 4, with 26 bases in between. The unexposed donors gave CD4+ T cells in 2011-2018, prior to COVID-19. The cells were cultured for over eight days before CD4+ T cells were isolated. V usage is TRBV24-1 and J usage is TRBJ2-1; weak D call: TRBD2 (7 bases). Sequencing used CD4+ T cells from PBMCs, cultured in vitro. This receptor was taken from a human donor in good health. The CDR3 loop is CATSAYRVPSGDTYNEQFF. CDR3 sequence (DNA): TGTGCCACCAGTGCCTACAGGGTCCCTAGCGGAGATACTTACAATGAGCAGTTCTTC.